This T cell receptor beta chain was found in a study of blood T cell repertoires in COVID-19 (dated by TCRdb to the early 2020s). Study-wide context: Samples covering the acute and convalescent phases of COVID-19 were provided by collaborators in the United States, Italy and Spain. Subjects who had been exposed to COVID-19, were actively infected with it, or had recovered from it provided the deeply sampled blood TCRbeta repertoires that made up the dataset. The material from the prospective study consisted of cDNA or gDNA derived from T cells, B-cell-depleted T cells, or PBMCs. Samples came from the ongoing ImmuneRACE study (first 160 participants) plus 1,254 subjects from 6 global collaborators. Where HLA class I and class II types were available, the types were taken from metadata supplied by the sample provider, not from assay-based typing. The repertoires were released in a freely available public database meant as a resource for research on the immune response to SARS-CoV-2. A de-identified subject ID, COVID-19 status, age in years and sex were almost always included in the sample metadata.

Whole blood was collected in K2EDTA tubes by collaborating institutions according to the institutions' own protocols. Collaborator samples were shipped for TCRbeta analysis as frozen whole blood, isolated PBMCs, or DNA extracted from either sample type. The immunoSEQ Assay, a bias-controlled multiplex PCR, was used to amplify TCRbeta CDR3 regions from genomic DNA. In the paper's pipeline: Nucleated cell counts per sample were estimated from amplification of reference gene primers within the assay. Sequence reads were collapsed and filtered to measure the absolute abundance of every unique TCRbeta CDR3 rearrangement. For each sample, productive Simpson clonality was calculated as the square root of Simpson's diversity index over productive rearrangements. Imported from immuneACCESS, the table was reduced by TCRdb to in-frame sequences with V and J called. These copies leave out some clones; in studies compared against another copy, an unresolved V gene accounts for under half, and the cause of the remainder is not known. The V and J calls and the clone size are those of that table, but D and trimming were determined from the DNA. The sample records around 42,000 clones, about 82% of which are singletons. The ten largest make up more than 50% of the sample.

The full study reports these points: Clinical and demographic metadata were provided uncurated, with the amount varying by source and participant.

The CDR3 contains 15 residues, cysteine and phenylalanine counted. Kept here is only the CDR3 DNA, which spans 45 bases and is read in frame from base 1. From the germline V gene (reference sequence), CDR1 is MNHEY and CDR2 is SMNVEV. The V end gives up 6 bases and the J end 5 bases, leaving 3 bases in the junction not matched to a gene. Only one count was recorded for this clone. Its antigen is unknown. No clone much larger than this one lies a single base away; base qualities are absent. Here the chain combines TRBV27 and TRBJ2-1, and TRBD2 aligns with 14 junction nucleotides. The sequencing sample was made of peripheral blood. This clonotype was sampled from a man in his 70s with acute or convalescent COVID-19. CDR3 region: CASRGLAGADNEQFF. The sequence in DNA is TGTGCCAGCAGGGGACTAGCGGGGGCCGACAATGAGCAGTTCTTC.